This TCR beta chain came from a study of blood T cell repertoires in COVID-19. Original methodology: It was from reference gene primer amplification that nucleated cell counts were estimated. Libraries were prepared by immunoSEQ multiplex PCR; TCRdb keeps only in-frame clonotypes and omits some of them. V, J and clone size are taken as reported in that table, and D and trimming were inferred from the DNA itself. The top ten clones hold around 3.3% of a sample with about 240,000 clones, approximately 80% of them seen once. The germline V gene has CDR1 SQVTM and CDR2 ANQGSEA. V dropped 2 bases and J dropped 6; count of bases not matched to a gene: 10. The CDR3 length is 16 residues.

Sequenced sample: peripheral blood. This clonotype was sampled from a woman aged 18 to 35 with acute or convalescent COVID-19. The genes are TRBV29-1 and TRBJ2-5, with TRBD2 matching over 12 bases. CDR3 residues: CSVETLLAGGPKTQYF. CDR3 sequence (DNA): TGCAGCGTTGAAACCCTCCTAGCGGGAGGGCCGAAGACCCAGTACTTC.